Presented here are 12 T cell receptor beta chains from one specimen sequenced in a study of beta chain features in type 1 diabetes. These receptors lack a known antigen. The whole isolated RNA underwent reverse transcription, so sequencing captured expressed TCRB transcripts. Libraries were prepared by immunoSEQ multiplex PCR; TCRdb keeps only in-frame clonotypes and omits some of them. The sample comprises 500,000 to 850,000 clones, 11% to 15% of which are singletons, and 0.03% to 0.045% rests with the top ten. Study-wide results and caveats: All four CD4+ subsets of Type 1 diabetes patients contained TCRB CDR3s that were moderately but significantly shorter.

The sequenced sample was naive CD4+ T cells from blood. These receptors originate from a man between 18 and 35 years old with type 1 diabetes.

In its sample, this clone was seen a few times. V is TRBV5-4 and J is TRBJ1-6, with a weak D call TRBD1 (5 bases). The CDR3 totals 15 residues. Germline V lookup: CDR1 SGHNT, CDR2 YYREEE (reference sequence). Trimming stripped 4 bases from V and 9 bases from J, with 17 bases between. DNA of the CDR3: TGTGCCAGCAGCCCCCCCCCGGGGGTGCCTTCACCCCTCCACTTT. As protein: CASSPPPGVPSPLHF.

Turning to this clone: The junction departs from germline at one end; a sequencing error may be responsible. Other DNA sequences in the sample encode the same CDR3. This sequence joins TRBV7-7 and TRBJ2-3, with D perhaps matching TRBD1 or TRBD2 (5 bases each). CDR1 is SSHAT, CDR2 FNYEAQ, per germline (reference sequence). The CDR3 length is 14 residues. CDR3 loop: CASSLGTGTDTQYF. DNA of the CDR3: TGTGCTAGCAGCCTTGGGACCGGCACAGATACGCAGTATTTT.

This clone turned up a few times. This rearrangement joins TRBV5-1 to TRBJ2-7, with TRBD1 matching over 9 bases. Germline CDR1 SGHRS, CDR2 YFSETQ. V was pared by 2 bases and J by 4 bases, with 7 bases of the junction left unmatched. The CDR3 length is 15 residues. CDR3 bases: TGCGCCAGCAGCTTATCCGGGACAGGGATATACGAGCAGTACTTC. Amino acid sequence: CASSLSGTGIYEQYF.

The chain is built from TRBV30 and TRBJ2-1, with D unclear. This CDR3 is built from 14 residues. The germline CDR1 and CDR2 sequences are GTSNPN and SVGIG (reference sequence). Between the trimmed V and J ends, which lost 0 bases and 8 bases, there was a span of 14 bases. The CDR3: CAWSVSGPGHEQFF. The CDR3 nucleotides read TGTGCCTGGAGTGTAAGTGGGCCCGGGCATGAGCAGTTCTTC. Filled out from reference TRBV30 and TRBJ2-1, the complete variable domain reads SQTIHQWPATLVQPVGSPLSLECTVEGTSNPNLYWYRQAAGRGLQLLFYSVGIGQISSEVPQNLSASRPQDRQFILSSKKLLLSDSGFYLCAWSVSGPGHEQFFGPGTRLTVL.

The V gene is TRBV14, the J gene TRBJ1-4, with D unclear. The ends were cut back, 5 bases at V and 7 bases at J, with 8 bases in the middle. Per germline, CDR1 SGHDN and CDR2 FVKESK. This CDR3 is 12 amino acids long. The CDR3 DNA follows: TGTGCCAGCAGCGATAAACGTGAAAAACTGTTTTTT. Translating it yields CASSDKREKLFF.

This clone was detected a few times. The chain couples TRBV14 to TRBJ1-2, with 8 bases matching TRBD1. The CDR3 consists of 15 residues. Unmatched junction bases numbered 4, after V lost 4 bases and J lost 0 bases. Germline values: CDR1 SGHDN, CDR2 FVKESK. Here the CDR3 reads CASSLTDRANYGYTF. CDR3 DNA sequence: TGTGCCAGCAGCCTGACGGACAGGGCTAACTATGGCTACACCTTC.

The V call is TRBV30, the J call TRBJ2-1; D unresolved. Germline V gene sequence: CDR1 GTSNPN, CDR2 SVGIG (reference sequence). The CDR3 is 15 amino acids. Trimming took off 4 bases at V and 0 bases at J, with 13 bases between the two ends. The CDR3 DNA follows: TGTGCCTGGACGTCCCTTGGGTTCTCCTACAATGAGCAGTTCTTC. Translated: CAWTSLGFSYNEQFF.

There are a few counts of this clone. CDR3 in amino acids: CASSEGYNSPLHF. The CDR3 DNA is TGTGCCAGCAGCGAAGGGTATAATTCACCCCTCCACTTT. The chain is built from TRBV7-9 and TRBJ1-6, with D hard to call. Germline V gene lookup returns CDR1 SEHNR and CDR2 FQNEAQ (reference sequence). Trimming left V 5 bases short and J 4 bases short, with 6 bases between. The CDR3 loop spans 13 amino acids.

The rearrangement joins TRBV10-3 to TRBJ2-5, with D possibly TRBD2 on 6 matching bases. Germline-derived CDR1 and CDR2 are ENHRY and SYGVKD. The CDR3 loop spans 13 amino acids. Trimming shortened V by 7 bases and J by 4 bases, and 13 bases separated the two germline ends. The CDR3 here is CAITPGSGETQYF. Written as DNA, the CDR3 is TGTGCCATCACTCCGGGTAGCGGAGAGACCCAGTACTTC.

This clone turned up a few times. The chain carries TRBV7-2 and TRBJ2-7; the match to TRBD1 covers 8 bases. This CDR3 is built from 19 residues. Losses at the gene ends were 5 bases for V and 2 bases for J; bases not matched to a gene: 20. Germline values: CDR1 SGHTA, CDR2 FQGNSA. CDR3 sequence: CASSVPRDRINLGAYEQYF. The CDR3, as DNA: TGTGCCAGCAGCGTACCCCGGGACAGGATTAACTTAGGGGCCTACGAGCAGTACTTC.

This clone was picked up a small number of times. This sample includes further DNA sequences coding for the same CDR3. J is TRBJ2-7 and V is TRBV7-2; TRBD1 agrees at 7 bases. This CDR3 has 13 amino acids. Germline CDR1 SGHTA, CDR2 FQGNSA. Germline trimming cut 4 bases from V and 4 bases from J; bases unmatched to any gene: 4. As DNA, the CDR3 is TGTGCCAGCAGCTCGGGACAGATTTACGAGCAGTACTTC. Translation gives CASSSGQIYEQYF.

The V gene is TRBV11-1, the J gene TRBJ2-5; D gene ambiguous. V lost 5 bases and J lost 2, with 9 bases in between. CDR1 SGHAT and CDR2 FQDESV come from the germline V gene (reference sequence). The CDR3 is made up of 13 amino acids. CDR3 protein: CASSREIQETQYF. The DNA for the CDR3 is TGTGCCAGCAGCCGCGAAATTCAAGAGACCCAGTACTTC.